Given below is one T cell receptor (beta chain) in context. Participants were aged 18 to 89 years from 24 US areas. Donors were grouped by their self-reported clinical history. These data are taken from a study of blood T cell repertoires in COVID-19. This CDR3 comprises 14 residues. Germline assignment: CDR1 GTSNPN and CDR2 SVGIG (reference sequence). Deletions cut 3 bases from V and 6 bases from J, with 18 bases between. How the authors handled the data: The authors estimated nucleated cell counts from reference gene primer amplification. The data were produced by immunoSEQ multiplex PCR, yet TCRdb's version contains in-frame clones alone and is incomplete. The V and J calls and clone size are taken from that table; D and trimming were inferred from the DNA. This sample yields a few hundred thousand clones, of which more than 75% are seen a single time; 0.9% to 1.2% belongs to the top ten.

The sample consisted of PBMCs or T cells enriched from blood (not recorded which). The TCR was taken from a woman aged 25 to 39 who had recovered from COVID-19. The chain carries TRBV30 and TRBJ2-7, with D possibly matching TRBD2 (6 bases). CDR3 DNA: TGTGCCTGGAGGGGGGTCGGGGGTCGTGGCGAGCAGTACTTC. Its protein is CAWRGVGGRGEQYF.